This T cell receptor (beta chain) was obtained from a study of cytomegalovirus exposure and HLA in healthy donors. CDR3 length equals 14 residues. The germline V and J ends were trimmed by 2 bases and 0 bases, with 7 bases remaining between them. Germline V gene data show CDR1 as SNHLY and CDR2 as FYNNEI. Amplification used 60 Vbeta primers and 13 Jbeta primers. The table came from immunoSEQ multiplex PCR; TCRdb's copy has only in-frame clones and leaves some out. Of about 180,000 clones listed, about 80% are singletons. Sequences were obtained from PBMCs. This chain uses TRBV2 with TRBJ1-1, with D maybe TRBD1 (5 bases). The sequence was collected from a man aged 55 to 70 in good health and CMV-seronegative. The CDR3 region is CASSEQGLNTEAFF. CDR3 in DNA: TGTGCCAGCAGTGAACAGGGATTGAACACTGAAGCTTTCTTT.